The rows below give T cell receptor beta chains drawn from one sample of a study of blood T cell repertoires in COVID-19. The repertoire was sequenced with immunoSEQ multiplex PCR; TCRdb's copy has only in-frame clones and lacks some. The profile covers some 66,000 clones, with approximately 80% appearing a single time and 50% to 55% taken by the ten largest. The material sequenced was peripheral blood. Receptors originate from an elderly woman with acute or convalescent COVID-19. CDR3s leave out the opening cysteine and the closing phenylalanine or tryptophan. Fields, in order: clone size, J gene, V gene, CDR3 protein. Expanded clones get a size class; other rows say once, few or many, or leave the size out.

clone_size: -
j_call: TRBJ1-1
v_call: TRBV28
cdr3_aa: ASSSRGEGTEAF

clone_size: -
j_call: TRBJ2-1
v_call: TRBV2
cdr3_aa: ASSGGIFLAGGRREQF

clone_size: few
j_call: TRBJ1-2
v_call: TRBV6-6
cdr3_aa: ASTRTGNYGYT

clone_size: -
j_call: TRBJ1-1
v_call: TRBV28
cdr3_aa: ASSPRGARGTEAF

clone_size: -
j_call: TRBJ2-2
v_call: TRBV16
cdr3_aa: ASSQWAGQTGELF

clone_size: -
j_call: TRBJ2-1
v_call: TRBV11-2
cdr3_aa: ASSREVGQWKEQF

clone_size: -
j_call: TRBJ1-1
v_call: TRBV5-4
cdr3_aa: ASSPDGGTGEAF

clone_size: few
j_call: TRBJ1-2
v_call: TRBV5-4
cdr3_aa: ASSFLQNYGYT

clone_size: -
j_call: TRBJ1-5
v_call: TRBV19
cdr3_aa: ASISSGGPGNQPQH

clone_size: -
j_call: TRBJ2-1
v_call: TRBV20-1
cdr3_aa: SASERRWSDEQF

clone_size: -
j_call: TRBJ1-1
v_call: TRBV5-4
cdr3_aa: ASSSGTEGTEAF

clone_size: -
j_call: TRBJ1-3
v_call: TRBV6-2/TRBV6-3
cdr3_aa: ASSSHGTVSGNTIY

clone_size: -
j_call: TRBJ1-1
v_call: TRBV28
cdr3_aa: ASSFRGENTEAF

clone_size: -
j_call: TRBJ2-1
v_call: TRBV18
cdr3_aa: ASSSGQGHLNEQF

clone_size: -
j_call: TRBJ1-5
v_call: TRBV5-4
cdr3_aa: ASSLDGDQPQH

clone_size: -
j_call: TRBJ1-2
v_call: TRBV28
cdr3_aa: ASSLKLRGYGYT

clone_size: -
j_call: TRBJ1-1
v_call: TRBV5-5
cdr3_aa: ASSQLGQGWGTEAF

clone_size: -
j_call: TRBJ2-1
v_call: TRBV18
cdr3_aa: ASSPLAGSQDEQF

clone_size: -
j_call: TRBJ2-3
v_call: TRBV28
cdr3_aa: ASSFRAGGNTDTQY

clone_size: -
j_call: TRBJ1-1
v_call: TRBV10-3
cdr3_aa: AISEDGTAGNTEAF

clone_size: once
j_call: TRBJ2-1
v_call: TRBV10-1
cdr3_aa: ASSEFGGPYNEQF

clone_size: -
j_call: TRBJ2-7
v_call: TRBV5-1
cdr3_aa: ASSLVDGGIPYEQY

clone_size: -
j_call: TRBJ1-1
v_call: TRBV30
cdr3_aa: AWSVYPGAEAF

clone_size: -
j_call: TRBJ1-5
v_call: TRBV6-5
cdr3_aa: ATCGDPNQPQH

clone_size: -
j_call: TRBJ1-6
v_call: TRBV28
cdr3_aa: ASSPWTGRGRNSPLH

clone_size: few
j_call: TRBJ1-1
v_call: TRBV7-2
cdr3_aa: ASSSGHSNTEAF

clone_size: -
j_call: TRBJ2-1
v_call: TRBV27
cdr3_aa: ASKLSGARPDSYNEQF

clone_size: -
j_call: TRBJ1-3
v_call: TRBV7-9
cdr3_aa: ASSPPGLVLSGNTIY

clone_size: -
j_call: TRBJ2-1
v_call: TRBV7-8
cdr3_aa: ASSLAMVGLAIPSSYNEQF

clone_size: -
j_call: TRBJ1-2
v_call: TRBV9
cdr3_aa: ASSLGHGGYT

clone_size: -
j_call: TRBJ1-1
v_call: TRBV18
cdr3_aa: ASSPRLENTEAF

clone_size: once
j_call: TRBJ1-5
v_call: TRBV10-2
cdr3_aa: ASSESGRGGNQPQH

clone_size: -
j_call: TRBJ1-2
v_call: TRBV9
cdr3_aa: ASSPYGTVGYGYT

clone_size: -
j_call: TRBJ2-7
v_call: TRBV11-2
cdr3_aa: ASTSQPPRRTYSYEQY

clone_size: -
j_call: TRBJ1-6
v_call: TRBV3-1/TRBV3-2
cdr3_aa: ASSPPGGNSPLH